This section outlines one T cell receptor beta chain sequence together with its context. Original processing notes: Reference gene primers were amplified, and this amplification served to estimate nucleated cell counts. Here immunoSEQ multiplex PCR was the method, and the copy in TCRdb shows in-frame clones only, minus some. D and trimming come from the DNA, and the V and J calls and clone size come from that table. The repertoire includes more than 150,000 clones, around 80% of them detected once, and roughly 0.58% sits in the top ten. This entry belongs to a study of blood T cell repertoires in COVID-19. Study information: Collection of acute and convalescent COVID-19 samples took place in the United States, Italy and Spain. In each case, the material was cDNA or gDNA derived from T cells, B-cell-depleted T cells, or PBMCs.

The CDR3 consists of 14 residues. J gave up 0 bases and V 5 bases, and 3 bases lay outside the gene matches. The germline V gene has CDR1 SGHTA and CDR2 FQGNSA. This receptor was obtained from a man in his fifties or sixties with acute or convalescent COVID-19. Sequencing was carried out using peripheral blood. The V call is TRBV7-2, the J call TRBJ1-2, with 7 bases that match TRBD1. The CDR3 DNA is TGTGCCAGCAGCCAAGGGACAGCTAACTATGGCTACACCTTC. Translated: CASSQGTANYGYTF.